The subject of this entry is one T cell receptor (beta chain). The data stem from a study of T cell changes during pregnancy in multiple sclerosis. Method: immunoSEQ multiplex PCR; TCRdb's copy keeps in-frame clones and lacks some. The sample contains just under 50,000 clones, approximately 95% of which appear only once. The TCR comes from a female donor with multiple sclerosis, enrolled in a pregnancy study. Sequenced here: CD4+ T cells from peripheral blood mononuclear cells, sampled in the third trimester of pregnancy.

CDR3 amino acids: CASSGTRGGYTF. CDR3 nucleotide sequence: TGCGCCAGCAGCGGCACGCGGGGTGGCTACACCTTC. This rearrangement joins TRBV5-1 to TRBJ1-2; D remains ambiguous. The CDR3 extends over 12 amino acids. CDR1 and CDR2 from the germline V gene are SGHRS and YFSETQ. V was trimmed by 4 bases and J by 7 bases, leaving 11 bases between them.